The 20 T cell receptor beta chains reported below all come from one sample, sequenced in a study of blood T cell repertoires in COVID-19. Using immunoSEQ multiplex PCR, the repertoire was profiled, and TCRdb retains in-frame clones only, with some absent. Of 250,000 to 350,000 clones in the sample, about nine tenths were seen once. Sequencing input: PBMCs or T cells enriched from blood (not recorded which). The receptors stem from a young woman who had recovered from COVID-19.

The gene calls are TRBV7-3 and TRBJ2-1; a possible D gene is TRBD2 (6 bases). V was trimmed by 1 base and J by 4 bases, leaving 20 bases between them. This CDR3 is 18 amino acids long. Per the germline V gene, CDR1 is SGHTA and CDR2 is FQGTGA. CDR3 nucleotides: TGTGCCAGCAGCTTAATAGGTGGAGGGACCTCAATTTACAATGAGCAGTTCTTC. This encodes CASSLIGGGTSIYNEQFF.

CDR3 bases: TGTGCCTGGAGTCCAGGGGGTCAAAACACCATATATTTT. Protein: CAWSPGGQNTIYF. This chain connects TRBV30 to TRBJ1-3, with TRBD1 identical over 7 bases. J was trimmed by 6 bases and V by 2 bases; bases with no gene match: 4. Germline values: CDR1 GTSNPN, CDR2 SVGIG (reference sequence). The CDR3 is 13 amino acids.

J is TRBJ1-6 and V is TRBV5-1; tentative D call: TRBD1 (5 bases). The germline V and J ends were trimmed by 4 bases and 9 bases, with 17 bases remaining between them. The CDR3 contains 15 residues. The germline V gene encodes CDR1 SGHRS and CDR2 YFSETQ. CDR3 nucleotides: TGCGCCAGCAGCCCCCGCGACAGACAAAGTTCACCCCTCCACTTT. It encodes CASSPRDRQSSPLHF.

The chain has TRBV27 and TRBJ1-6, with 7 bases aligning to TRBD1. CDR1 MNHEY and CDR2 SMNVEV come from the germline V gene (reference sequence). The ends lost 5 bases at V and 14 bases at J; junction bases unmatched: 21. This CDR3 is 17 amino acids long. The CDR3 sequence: CASSKQLGQDHGGALHF. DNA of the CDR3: TGTGCCAGCAGTAAACAACTAGGACAGGACCACGGCGGGGCCCTCCACTTT.

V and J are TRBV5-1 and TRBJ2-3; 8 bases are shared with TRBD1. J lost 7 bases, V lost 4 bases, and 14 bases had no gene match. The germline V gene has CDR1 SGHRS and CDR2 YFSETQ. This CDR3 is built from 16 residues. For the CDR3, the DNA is TGCGCCAGCAGCCCTCTCGGACAGGGAAACAGTTATACGCAGTATTTT. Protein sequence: CASSPLGQGNSYTQYF.

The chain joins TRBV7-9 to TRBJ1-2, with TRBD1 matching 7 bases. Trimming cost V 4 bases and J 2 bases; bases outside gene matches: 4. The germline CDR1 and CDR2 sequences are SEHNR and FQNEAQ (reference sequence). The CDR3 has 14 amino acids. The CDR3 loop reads CASSSSTGNYGYTF. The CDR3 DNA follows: TGTGCCAGCAGCTCATCGACAGGGAACTATGGCTACACCTTC.

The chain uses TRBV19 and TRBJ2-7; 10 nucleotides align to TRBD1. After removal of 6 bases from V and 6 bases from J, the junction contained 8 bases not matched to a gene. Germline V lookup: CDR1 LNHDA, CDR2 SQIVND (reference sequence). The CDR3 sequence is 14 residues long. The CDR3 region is CASSEGTGATEQYF. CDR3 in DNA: TGTGCCAGTAGCGAAGGGACAGGGGCGACCGAGCAGTACTTC.

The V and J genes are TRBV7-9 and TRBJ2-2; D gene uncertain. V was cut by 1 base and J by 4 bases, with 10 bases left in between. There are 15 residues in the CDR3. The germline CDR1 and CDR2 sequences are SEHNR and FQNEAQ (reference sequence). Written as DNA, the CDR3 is TGTGCCAGCAGCTTAGATACCAGAACCACCGGGGAGCTGTTTTTT. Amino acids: CASSLDTRTTGELFF.

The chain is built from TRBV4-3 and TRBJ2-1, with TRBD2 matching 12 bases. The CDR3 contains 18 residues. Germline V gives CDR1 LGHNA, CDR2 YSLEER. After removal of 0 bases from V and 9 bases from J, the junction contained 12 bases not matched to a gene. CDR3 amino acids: CASSQEVWLAGGPAEQFF. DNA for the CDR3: TGCGCCAGCAGCCAAGAAGTTTGGCTAGCGGGGGGGCCCGCTGAGCAGTTCTTC.

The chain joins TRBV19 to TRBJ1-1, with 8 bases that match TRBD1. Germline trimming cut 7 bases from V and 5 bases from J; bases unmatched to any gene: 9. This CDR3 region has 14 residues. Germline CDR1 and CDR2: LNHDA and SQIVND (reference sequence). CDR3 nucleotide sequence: TGTGCCAGTATGGTCGGACAGGGAAGGACTGAAGCTTTCTTT. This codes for CASMVGQGRTEAFF.

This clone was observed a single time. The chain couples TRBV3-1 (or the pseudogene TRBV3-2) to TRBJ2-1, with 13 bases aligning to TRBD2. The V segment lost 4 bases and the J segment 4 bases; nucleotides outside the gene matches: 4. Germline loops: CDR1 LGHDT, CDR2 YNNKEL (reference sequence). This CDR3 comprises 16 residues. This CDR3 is CASSRTGLAGYNEQFF. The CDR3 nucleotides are TGTGCCAGCAGCCGAACGGGACTAGCGGGATACAATGAGCAGTTCTTC.

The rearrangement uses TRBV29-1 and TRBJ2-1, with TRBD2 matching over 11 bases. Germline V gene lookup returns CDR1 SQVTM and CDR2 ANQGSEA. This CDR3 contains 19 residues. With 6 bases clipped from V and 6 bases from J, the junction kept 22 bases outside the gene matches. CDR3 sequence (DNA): TGCAGCGTCCTTTCACTAGCGGGGGTCTCCATAACTAGCTTCAATGAGCAGTTCTTC. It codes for CSVLSLAGVSITSFNEQFF.

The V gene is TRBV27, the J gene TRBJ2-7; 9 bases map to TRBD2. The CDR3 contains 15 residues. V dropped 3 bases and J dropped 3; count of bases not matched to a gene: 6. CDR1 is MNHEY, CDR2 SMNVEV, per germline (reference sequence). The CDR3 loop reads CASSFKSGGIYEQYF. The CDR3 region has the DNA TGTGCCAGCAGTTTCAAAAGCGGGGGGATCTACGAGCAGTACTTC.

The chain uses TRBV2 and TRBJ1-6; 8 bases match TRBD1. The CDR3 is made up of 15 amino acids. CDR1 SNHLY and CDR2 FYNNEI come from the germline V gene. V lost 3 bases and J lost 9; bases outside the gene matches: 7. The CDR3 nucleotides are TGTGCCAGCAGTGAGAGACAGGGGATGGCTTCACCCCTCCACTTT. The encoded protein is CASSERQGMASPLHF.

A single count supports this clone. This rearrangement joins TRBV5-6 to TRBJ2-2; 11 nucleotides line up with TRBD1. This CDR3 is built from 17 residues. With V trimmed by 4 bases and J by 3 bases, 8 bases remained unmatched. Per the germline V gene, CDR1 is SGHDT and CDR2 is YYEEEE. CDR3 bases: TGTGCCAGCAGCGATTTCCGGACAGGGGGCCACACCGGGGAGCTGTTTTTT. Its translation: CASSDFRTGGHTGELFF.

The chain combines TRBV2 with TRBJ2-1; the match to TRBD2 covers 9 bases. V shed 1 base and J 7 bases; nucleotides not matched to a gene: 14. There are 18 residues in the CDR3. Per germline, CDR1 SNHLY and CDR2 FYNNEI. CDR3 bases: TGTGCCAGCAGTGAAGATAGGGCTAGCGGGGCCGTTGGTAATGAGCAGTTCTTC. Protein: CASSEDRASGAVGNEQFF.

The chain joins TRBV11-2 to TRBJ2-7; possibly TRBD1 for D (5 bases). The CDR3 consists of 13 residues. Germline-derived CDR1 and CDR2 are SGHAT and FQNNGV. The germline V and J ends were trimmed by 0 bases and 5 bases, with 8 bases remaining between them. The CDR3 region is CASSLDGADEQYF. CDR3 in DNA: TGTGCCAGCAGCTTAGATGGGGCTGACGAGCAGTACTTC. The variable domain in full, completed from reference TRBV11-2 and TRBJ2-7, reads EAGVAQSPRYKIIEKRQSVAFWCNPISGHATLYWYQQILGQGPKLLIQFQNNGVVDDSQLPKDRFSAERLKGVDSTLKIQPAKLEDSAVYLCASSLDGADEQYFGPGTRLTVT.

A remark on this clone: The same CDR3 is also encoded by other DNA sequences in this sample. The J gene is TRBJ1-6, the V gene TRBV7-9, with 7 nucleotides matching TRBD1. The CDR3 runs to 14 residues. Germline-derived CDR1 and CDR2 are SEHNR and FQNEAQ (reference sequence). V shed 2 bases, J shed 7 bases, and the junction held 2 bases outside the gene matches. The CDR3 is CASSLQGENSPLHF. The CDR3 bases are TGTGCCAGCAGCTTACAGGGGGAGAATTCACCCCTCCACTTT.

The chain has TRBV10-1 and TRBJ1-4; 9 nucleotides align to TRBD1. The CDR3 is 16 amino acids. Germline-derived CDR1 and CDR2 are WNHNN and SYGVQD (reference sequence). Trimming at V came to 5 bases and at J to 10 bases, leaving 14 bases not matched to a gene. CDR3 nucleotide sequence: TGCGCCAGCAGTACCCATGCGGACAGGGGAGGGGGAAAACTGTTTTTT. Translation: CASSTHADRGGGKLFF.

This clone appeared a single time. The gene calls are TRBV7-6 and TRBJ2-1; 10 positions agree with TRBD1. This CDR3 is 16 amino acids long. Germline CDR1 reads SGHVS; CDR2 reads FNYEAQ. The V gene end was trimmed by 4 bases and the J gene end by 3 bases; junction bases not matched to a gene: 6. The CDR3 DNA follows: TGTGCCAGCAGCTCCAGACAGGGGGCTATCTACAATGAGCAGTTCTTC. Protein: CASSSRQGAIYNEQFF.